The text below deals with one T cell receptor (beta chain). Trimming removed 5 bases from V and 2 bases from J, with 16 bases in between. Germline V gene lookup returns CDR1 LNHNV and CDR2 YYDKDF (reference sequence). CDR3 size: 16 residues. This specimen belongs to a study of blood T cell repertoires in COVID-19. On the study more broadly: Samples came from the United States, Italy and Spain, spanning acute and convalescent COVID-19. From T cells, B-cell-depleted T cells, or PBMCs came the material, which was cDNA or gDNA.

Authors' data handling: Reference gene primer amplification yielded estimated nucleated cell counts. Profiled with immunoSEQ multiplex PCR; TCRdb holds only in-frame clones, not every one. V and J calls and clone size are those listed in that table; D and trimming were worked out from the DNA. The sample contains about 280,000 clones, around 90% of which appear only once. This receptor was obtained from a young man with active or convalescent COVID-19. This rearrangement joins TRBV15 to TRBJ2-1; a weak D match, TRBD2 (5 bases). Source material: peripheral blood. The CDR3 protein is CATSGPRRAAYNEQFF. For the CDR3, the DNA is TGTGCCACCAGCGGCCCTAGGCGGGCGGCCTACAATGAGCAGTTCTTC.